Described below is a single TCR beta chain sequence and its context. The antigen is unknown. Time point reported: cycle 4 day 1 (C4D1), after six to seven weeks of nivolumab. With no exception, relapse followed autologous stem cell transplantation in all patients, and brentuximab vedotin exposure varied. Negative magnetic selection isolated CD4+ T cells from thawed PBMCs. The method was immunoSEQ multiplex PCR; TCRdb's version includes in-frame clones alone and lacks a portion of them. There are 25,000 to 30,000 clones in the sample; approximately 79% occur only once, and roughly 0.52% lies in the top ten. This sample is drawn from a study of PD-1 blockade in classical Hodgkin lymphoma. Study observations and caveats: Similar baseline diversity was found in complete responders and newly diagnosed patients. Some patients started nivolumab under 1 year after ASCT, and they were excluded.

Per the germline V gene, CDR1 is MNHEY and CDR2 is SVGAGI. V lost 6 bases and J 2 bases, leaving 5 bases between the germline ends. This CDR3 has 13 residues. Material: CD4+ T cells from blood, obtained before the fourth cycle of nivolumab. V and J are TRBV6-5 and TRBJ2-6; D is unclear. The receptor was isolated from a human donor with classical Hodgkin lymphoma. The CDR3 DNA reads as TGTGCCAGCAGAATTACTGGGGCCAACGTCCTGACTTTC. Amino acids: CASRITGANVLTF.